This TCR beta chain was found in a study of blood T cell repertoires in COVID-19. About the research overall: Acute and convalescent COVID-19 samples came from the United States, Italy and Spain. PBMCs, B-cell-depleted T cells, or T cells were the source of the cDNA or gDNA that made up the material.

Authors' processing steps: Estimated nucleated cell counts came from reference gene primer amplification. The method was immunoSEQ multiplex PCR; TCRdb's version includes in-frame clones alone and lacks a portion of them. That table supplies the V and J calls and clone size; D and trimming were determined from the DNA. The data show 45,000 or so clones, around 90% seen once. The CDR3 is 18 amino acids. Per germline, CDR1 KGHSH and CDR2 LQKENI. V was clipped by 4 bases and J by 1 base; unmatched bases: 11. The chain has TRBV18 and TRBJ1-1; 11 bases match TRBD1. Sequencing input: peripheral blood. The clonotype was recovered from a woman older than 75 with active COVID-19. CDR3 DNA sequence: TGTGCCAGCTCACAAGAAACTTCCGGACAGGGGGCGAACACTGAAGCTTTCTTT. This gives the protein CASSQETSGQGANTEAFF.